A selection of T cell receptor beta chains follows, all from one sample in a study of monozygotic twins with inflammatory bowel disease. From its re-call of the 5' RACE reads, TCRdb lists each CDR3 protein once, without DNA. The sample includes under 200,000 distinct CDR3 sequences. Material for sequencing was blood. The source is a human donor with ulcerative colitis or Crohn's disease, or a healthy co-twin of an affected twin (not recorded which). Each CDR3 is given with its conserved first and last residue.

cdr3_length	v_call	j_call	cdr3_aa
14	TRBV29-1	TRBJ2-3	CSVEAGEGTDTQYF
16	TRBV7-9	TRBJ2-1	CASSSPDRGGYNEQFF
14	TRBV30	TRBJ1-3	CAWSVSGVGNTIYF
13	TRBV25-1	TRBJ2-7	CASSDVHRGEQYF
14	TRBV9	TRBJ2-4	CASGPRERTNIQYF
13	TRBV10-3	TRBJ1-2	CANRGPANYGYTF
15	TRBV7-2	TRBJ2-5	CASSLTTGLGETQYF
16	TRBV20-1	TRBJ2-4	CSARDLEGRSKNIQYF
12	TRBV5-6	TRBJ1-1	CASSLVGGNAFF
14	TRBV5-6	TRBJ2-5	CASSAGQLIKTQYF
14	TRBV6-5	TRBJ2-7	CASSYGDPWGEQYF
15	TRBV5-1	TRBJ1-3	CASSWTTGIGNTIYF
14	TRBV20-1	TRBJ2-3	CSARTSGSLDTQYF
12	TRBV20-1	TRBJ2-1	CSAREVRDRQFF
12	TRBV6-6	TRBJ1-5	CASSYSRQPQHF
14	TRBV2	TRBJ2-5	CASSDRTALETQYF
14	TRBV5-1	TRBJ1-5	CASSPTGVGQPQHF
13	TRBV29-1	TRBJ2-3	CSVETWTGYTQYF
15	TRBV9	TRBJ2-1	CASSRGGSAYNEQFF
12	TRBV10-3	TRBJ2-5	CAISDRSETQYF
13	TRBV12-3/TRBV12-4	TRBJ1-2	CASSTPSPYGYTF
14	TRBV3-1	TRBJ1-1	CASSQERRRGRAFF
12	TRBV6-5	TRBJ1-2	CASGTGGTRYTF
15	TRBV20-1	TRBJ2-1	CSARDFLAGYNEQFF
18	TRBV10-3	TRBJ2-2	CAITQRGLAGTGTGELFF
15	TRBV9	TRBJ1-1	CASSTGTGIATEAFF
15	TRBV2	TRBJ2-7	CASKRDRDPPYEQYF
13	TRBV18	TRBJ2-7	CASSLRTANQQYF
14	TRBV7-2	TRBJ1-1	CASSPLTRNTEAFF
19	TRBV5-1	TRBJ2-1	CASSWPPGQGSSSYNEQFF
15	TRBV4-3	TRBJ2-3	CASSQDTGGTDTQYF
15	TRBV3-1	TRBJ2-1	CASSSGTGWYNEQFF
15	TRBV3-1	TRBJ2-7	CASSQDAESSYEQYF
17	TRBV6-1	TRBJ2-3	CASSELVAGGPTDTQYF
13	TRBV6-2/TRBV6-3	TRBJ2-5	CASSYIPRETQYF
16	TRBV12-3/TRBV12-4	TRBJ2-5	CASSQTNQGTYETQYF
14	TRBV6-1	TRBJ2-3	CASRTGTSGNTQYF
20	TRBV11-1	TRBJ2-3	CASSLGVSGGSLLSTDTQYF
15	TRBV18	TRBJ2-2	CASSPWTGDIGELFF
15	TRBV18	TRBJ1-3	CASSPSLISGNTIYF
16	TRBV28	TRBJ2-1	CASSLGAGGAYNEQFF
12	TRBV11-2	TRBJ2-7	CASSSGLDEQYF
11	TRBV20-1	TRBJ1-2	CSATGTDGYTF
16	TRBV7-9	TRBJ2-7	CASSPNQAGVENEQYF
16	TRBV10-3	TRBJ2-2	CAIRSGLGGGTGELFF
16	TRBV5-1	TRBJ2-2	CASSLVGPVNPGELFF
14	TRBV15	TRBJ2-7	CATSRDIRLNEQYF
14	TRBV7-2	TRBJ2-1	CASSSRPRGNEQFF
15	TRBV7-6	TRBJ2-3	CASSPREGSTDTQYF
15	TRBV4-3	TRBJ1-1	CASSQETDMGTEAFF
19	TRBV7-8	TRBJ2-4	CASSLRGQALAVAKNIQYF